This T cell receptor beta chain derives from a study of TIL therapy for anti-PD-1-resistant metastatic lung cancer. The time point was: pre-treatment sample, taken before nivolumab and TIL therapy. Tumor tissue came from excised metastases, mostly pleural nodules or supraclavicular lymph nodes. The libraries were made with immunoSEQ v3. Assay: immunoSEQ multiplex PCR; the TCRdb copy retains only in-frame clones and omits some. The top ten clones hold roughly 11% of a sample with 8,000 to 9,500 clones, about 70% of them seen once. CDR1 is MNHNS, CDR2 SASEGT, per germline. This CDR3 is 15 amino acids long. Trimming stripped 6 bases from V and 3 bases from J, with 15 bases between.

The specimen was tumor tissue, collected at baseline. This receptor was identified in a person aged 25-79 years with non-small cell lung cancer. The chain has TRBV6-1 and TRBJ1-5; tentatively, D is TRBD1 (6 bases). The CDR3: CASSSTGNNNQPQHF. CDR3 nucleotide sequence: TGTGCCAGCAGCTCGACAGGTAACAACAATCAGCCCCAGCATTTT.